This entry concerns a single T cell receptor (beta chain). Its matching antigen is unknown. This sample stems from a study of T cell responses to AZD1222 COVID-19 vaccine. Study observations and caveats: Possibly, clonal diversity was underestimated; donors were largely white British and included more females.

Profiled with immunoSEQ multiplex PCR; TCRdb holds only in-frame clones, not every one. The table shows 100,000 to 120,000 clones, with around nine tenths occurring only once. The CDR3 is 13 amino acids. The germline gives CDR1 LNHDA, CDR2 SQIVND (reference sequence). J lost 8 bases, V lost 7 bases, and 9 bases had no gene match. Second-dose groups at about 4 or about 12 weeks were pooled. This TCR was recovered from an adult who received the AZD1222 COVID-19 vaccine. Sample: peripheral blood, taken 28 days after the second AZD1222 dose. V and J are TRBV19 and TRBJ1-2; 8 nucleotides agree with TRBD1. The CDR3 DNA reads as TGTGCCAGTATCCCAGACAGGGGCAGCGGCTACACCTTC. This encodes CASIPDRGSGYTF. The variable domain in full, completed from reference TRBV19 and TRBJ1-2, reads DGGITQSPKYLFRKEGQNVTLSCEQNLNHDAMYWYRQDPGQGLRLIYYSQIVNDFQKGDIAEGYSVSREKKESFPLTVTSAQKNPTAFYLCASIPDRGSGYTFGSGTRLTVV.